The next 10 T cell receptor beta chains were all read from a single sample in a study of identical twins. TCRdb reprocessed the 5' RACE reads via MiXCR and lists one record per CDR3 protein. The table has some 570,000 distinct CDR3 sequences, 20% to 25% seen once; the top ten hold approximately 0.49%. These same data were also listed under a study on yellow fever vaccine responses in identical twins.

Source material: CD4+ T cells sorted from blood. The origin of the receptors is a woman younger than 30 in good health.

This clonotype was detected only a few times. The V and J genes are TRBV5-1 and TRBJ2-5; D possibly corresponds to TRBD2 (6 bases). V was clipped by 0 bases and J by 1 base, with 16 bases between them. From germline, CDR1 is SGHRS and CDR2 YFSETQ. This CDR3 is 17 amino acids long. The CDR3 DNA sequence: TGCGCCAGCAGCTTGGGATCGGGACTCCCGGCCCAAGAGACCCAGTACTTC. Its translation is CASSLGSGLPAQETQYF.

The V gene is TRBV2, the J gene TRBJ2-3, with D hard to call. Per germline, CDR1 SNHLY and CDR2 FYNNEI. Trimming removed 6 bases at V and 3 bases at J, with 10 bases between. The CDR3 consists of 13 residues. The CDR3 nucleotides read TGTGCCAGCAGACCGAAGGGAACAGATACGCAGTATTTT. This sequence encodes CASRPKGTDTQYF.

This clonotype occurred a few times. The CDR3 loop reads CASTKRGLAGGWGEQFF. The CDR3 DNA sequence: TGTGCCAGCACTAAGAGGGGGTTAGCGGGAGGGTGGGGTGAGCAGTTCTTC. The rearrangement links TRBV6-1 to TRBJ2-1, with TRBD2 matching 11 bases. This CDR3 spans 17 amino acids. The germline CDR1 and CDR2 sequences are MNHNS and SASEGT. The junction had 17 bases not matched to a gene; V was cut back by 7 bases and J by 9 bases.

The chain joins TRBV14 to TRBJ1-4, with unresolved D. Germline V gene lookup returns CDR1 SGHDN and CDR2 FVKESK. The CDR3 extends over 14 amino acids. Trimming removed 1 base at V and 6 bases at J, with 9 bases between. This chain's CDR3 is CASSQVTGYEKLFF. CDR3 nucleotides: TGTGCCAGCAGCCAAGTGACGGGATATGAAAAACTGTTTTTT.

In its sample, this clonotype was seen a few times. This sequence joins TRBV3-1 and TRBJ2-3; D is ambiguous. V shed 0 bases and J shed 3 bases, with 4 bases lying between them. Germline CDR1 and CDR2: LGHDT and YNNKEL (reference sequence). There are 13 residues in the CDR3. The CDR3 bases are TGTGCCAGCAGCCAAGATCTTACAGATACGCAGTATTTT. Translation gives CASSQDLTDTQYF.

The chain links TRBV24-1 to TRBJ2-7; 10 nucleotides agree with TRBD2. The CDR3 loop spans 15 amino acids. Germline CDR1 KGHDR, CDR2 SFDVKD. Trimming cost V 4 bases and J 3 bases; bases outside gene matches: 5. In nucleotides, the CDR3 is TGTGCCACCAGTGACCCCACTAGCGGGAACTACGAGCAGTACTTC. This translates into CATSDPTSGNYEQYF.

This sequence joins TRBV12-3 or TRBV12-4 and TRBJ2-7; 8 nucleotides line up with TRBD1. This CDR3 spans 16 amino acids. V dropped 4 bases and J dropped 2; count of bases not matched to a gene: 10. CDR3 sequence: CASSSPPGQDPYEQYF. The CDR3 DNA follows: TGTGCCAGCAGTTCCCCCCCGGGACAGGATCCCTACGAGCAGTACTTC.

This chain joins TRBV18 and TRBJ1-1; no clear D. The V end lost 3 bases, the J end lost 8 bases, and 10 bases lay between the germline ends. This CDR3 spans 12 amino acids. Germline values: CDR1 KGHSH, CDR2 LQKENI. The CDR3 loop reads CASSPQLAEAFF. The CDR3 DNA sequence: TGTGCCAGCTCACCTCAGCTGGCAGAAGCTTTCTTT. Based on the CDR3 plus reference TRBV18 and TRBJ1-1, the full variable domain is NAGVMQNPRHLVRRRGQEARLRCSPMKGHSHVYWYRQLPEEGLKFMVYLQKENIIDESGMPKERFSAEFPKEGPSILRIQQVVRGDSAAYFCASSPQLAEAFFGQGTRLTVV.

In this sample, this clonotype turned up once. The rearrangement links TRBV20-1 to TRBJ2-1, with 9 bases identical to TRBD2. V lost 4 bases, J lost 9 bases, and 22 bases stayed unmatched. This CDR3 spans 18 amino acids. The V gene's germline CDR1 is DFQATT and CDR2 SNEGSKA (reference sequence). CDR3 in amino acids: CSANSAGGLSGRQGEQFF. For the CDR3, the DNA is TGCAGTGCTAATTCGGCGGGGGGGCTTAGCGGGAGACAGGGTGAGCAGTTCTTC.

Only one count was recorded for this clonotype. The chain couples TRBV5-1 to TRBJ1-6; D is perhaps TRBD1 (5 bases). CDR3 length: 15 residues. Trimming pared 4 bases from V and 5 bases from J, leaving 13 bases between. CDR1 and CDR2 from the germline V gene are SGHRS and YFSETQ. CDR3 DNA: TGCGCCAGCAGCCCTAGGACAAGCGATAATTCACCCCTCCACTTT. The encoded protein is CASSPRTSDNSPLHF.